These 5 T cell receptor beta chains share one sample of origin, sequenced in a study of blood T cell repertoires in COVID-19. TCRdb's table, derived via immunoSEQ multiplex PCR, lists solely in-frame clones and lacks some. Seen here are some 83,000 clones, around 72% observed once, and the top ten hold about 15%. The sample consisted of peripheral blood. The receptors derive from a woman aged 80 or older with acute or convalescent COVID-19.

The CDR3 DNA sequence: TGCGCCAGCAGCTTGGACGGACAGGGCGGCGAGCAGTACTTC. Its protein is CASSLDGQGGEQYF. The chain uses TRBV5-1 and TRBJ2-7, with 8 positions matching TRBD1. Trimming took 0 bases from V and 6 from J; bases not matched to a gene: 5. Looked up from germline, CDR1 is SGHRS and CDR2 is YFSETQ. This CDR3 region has 14 residues.

This clone was counted a single time. V is TRBV30 and J is TRBJ2-1; no definite D call. The V end was cut by 5 bases, the J end by 4 bases, with 9 bases between. Germline-derived CDR1 and CDR2 are GTSNPN and SVGIG (reference sequence). This CDR3 spans 12 amino acids. CDR3 protein: CAWGPEYNEQFF. CDR3 nucleotide sequence: TGTGCCTGGGGGCCGGAGTACAATGAGCAGTTCTTC.

The rearrangement joins TRBV18 to TRBJ1-2; no firm D call. This CDR3 is built from 15 residues. Trimming took 6 bases from V and 12 from J, leaving 26 bases between them. The germline V gene encodes CDR1 KGHSH and CDR2 LQKENI. This CDR3 reads CASSPPQSRVLLDTF. In DNA, the CDR3 is TGTGCCAGCTCCCCGCCCCAATCGCGGGTCCTATTGGACACCTTC.

This chain connects TRBV9 to TRBJ1-4, with TRBD1 identical over 10 bases. With V trimmed by 4 bases and J by 7 bases, 7 bases remained unmatched. Germline V gene lookup returns CDR1 SGDLS and CDR2 YYNGEE. This CDR3 spans 15 amino acids. The DNA of the CDR3 is TGTGCCAGCAGCCCTCGACAGGGGGCAGGTGAAAAACTGTTTTTT. Residues: CASSPRQGAGEKLFF.

J is TRBJ2-1 and V is TRBV11-2, with D perhaps TRBD2 (7 bases). V lost 1 base and J lost 1, with 14 bases in between. The CDR3 runs to 17 residues. In germline, CDR1 is SGHAT, CDR2 FQNNGV. CDR3 DNA: TGTGCCAGCAGCTTAGGGGGAGGGGGAAGTTCCTACAATGAGCAGTTCTTC. Protein sequence: CASSLGGGGSSYNEQFF. Complete variable domain (other parts from reference TRBV11-2 and TRBJ2-1): EAGVAQSPRYKIIEKRQSVAFWCNPISGHATLYWYQQILGQGPKLLIQFQNNGVVDDSQLPKDRFSAERLKGVDSTLKIQPAKLEDSAVYLCASSLGGGGSSYNEQFFGPGTRLTVL.